The 29 T cell receptor beta chains presented below share a single source sample, sequenced in a study of long-term antiretroviral therapy in people with HIV. Runs used v3.0 of the immunoSEQ assay and were done at survey level. Repertoires were generated with immunoSEQ multiplex PCR, while TCRdb's copy carries only in-frame clones and drops some. The data show about 30,000 clones, approximately 93% seen once. Sequencing was performed on unsorted PBMCs, taken 6.2 years after starting antiretroviral therapy. These receptors were collected from a man aged 35 to 55 with HIV.

In this sample, this clone turned up a few times. This chain uses TRBV5-4 with TRBJ2-1; possible D gene TRBD1, 6 bases. The CDR3 has 13 residues. V gave up 4 bases and J gave up 3 bases, with 8 bases separating them. Germline V gene lookup returns CDR1 SGHNT and CDR2 YYREEE (reference sequence). The CDR3 protein is CASSADSYNEQFF. CDR3 sequence (DNA): TGTGCCAGCAGCGCGGACAGCTACAATGAGCAGTTCTTC.

The chain is built from TRBV14 and TRBJ1-1, with TRBD1 as a possible D gene (5 bases). This CDR3 spans 16 amino acids. Trimming took off 1 base at V and 6 bases at J, with 18 bases between the two ends. The germline V gene encodes CDR1 SGHDN and CDR2 FVKESK. CDR3 sequence (DNA): TGTGCCAGCAGCCAAGTCCCGGTATGGGGGAGGGCTGAAGCTTTCTTT. Translation: CASSQVPVWGRAEAFF.

The chain employs TRBV7-6 and TRBJ1-4; D gene ambiguous. V lost 8 bases to trimming and J lost 5 bases, with 24 bases between them. Germline V gene sequence: CDR1 SGHVS, CDR2 FNYEAQ. CDR3 length: 17 amino acids. The CDR3 DNA is TGTGCCAGCGCAGCTTACGACGGAGGCCCTGGGAATGAAAAACTGTTTTTT. Translating gives CASAAYDGGPGNEKLFF. The variable domain in full, with the rest retrieved from reference TRBV7-6 and TRBJ1-4, is GAGVSQSPRYKVTKRGQDVALRCDPISGHVSLYWYRQALGQGPEFLTYFNYEAQQDKSGLPNDRFSAERPEGSISTLTIQRTEQRDSAMYRCASAAYDGGPGNEKLFFGSGTQLSVL.

V usage is TRBV18 and J usage is TRBJ2-7; 12 bases agree with TRBD1. This CDR3 comprises 15 residues. V shed 6 bases, J shed 3 bases, and the junction held 6 bases outside the gene matches. CDR1 and CDR2 (germline): KGHSH, LQKENI. CDR3 sequence reads: CASSPGQGAFYEQYF. CDR3 bases: TGTGCCAGCTCTCCGGGACAGGGGGCATTCTACGAGCAGTACTTC.

The rearrangement joins TRBV27 to TRBJ1-1; TRBD1 matches at 7 bases. The CDR3 totals 13 residues. Trimming cost V 6 bases and J 6 bases; bases outside gene matches: 7. The germline V gene encodes CDR1 MNHEY and CDR2 SMNVEV (reference sequence). The CDR3 sequence: CASRGTEVAEAFF. In DNA, the CDR3 is TGTGCCAGCAGAGGGACAGAAGTAGCTGAAGCTTTCTTT.

The rearrangement uses TRBV2 and TRBJ2-6; tentative D call: TRBD1 (6 bases). The ends were cut back, 1 base at V and 2 bases at J, with 6 bases in the middle. This CDR3 comprises 15 residues. Germline-derived CDR1 and CDR2 are SNHLY and FYNNEI. The CDR3 loop is CASSEDRAGANVLTF. DNA for the CDR3: TGTGCCAGCAGTGAAGACAGGGCTGGGGCCAACGTCCTGACTTTC.

The chain is built from TRBV21-1 and TRBJ2-7. TRBV21-1 is a listed pseudogene. The CDR3 has 16 residues. The CDR3 bases are TGTGCCAGCAGAAGGTTTGTTGGAAGGCTCACCTACGAGCAGTACTTC. Its translation is CASRRFVGRLTYEQYF.

This clone has just a few counts. CDR3 amino acids: CASRTASRPYEQYF. Written as DNA, the CDR3 is TGTGCCAGCAGGACGGCATCCCGCCCGTACGAGCAGTACTTC. The chain is built from TRBV2 and TRBJ2-7, with no clear D. The CDR3 sequence is 14 residues long. The germline CDR1 and CDR2 sequences are SNHLY and FYNNEI. Deletions cut 6 bases from V and 4 bases from J, with 16 bases between.

The rearrangement joins TRBV14 to TRBJ2-1; D may be TRBD1 (5 bases). V was trimmed by 4 bases and J by 3 bases, leaving 13 bases between them. The length of the CDR3 is 15 residues. From germline, CDR1 is SGHDN and CDR2 FVKESK. In nucleotides, the CDR3 is TGTGCCAGCAGCCCCCGCGGACACAACTACAATGAGCAGTTCTTC. Translation: CASSPRGHNYNEQFF.

This chain uses TRBV25-1 with TRBJ1-2, with D hard to call. This CDR3 is 13 amino acids long. The V gene's germline CDR1 is MGHDK and CDR2 SYGVNS. V gave up 1 base and J gave up 4 bases, with 7 bases separating them. CDR3: CASSESVFYGYTF. CDR3 coding DNA: TGTGCCAGCAGTGAATCTGTCTTCTATGGCTACACCTTC.

The J gene is TRBJ2-7, the V gene TRBV28, with 7 nucleotides matching TRBD1. Germline-derived CDR1 and CDR2 are MDHEN and SYDVKM. The CDR3 totals 16 residues. J lost 1 base, V lost 3 bases, and 9 bases had no gene match. CDR3 in amino acids: CASSFDLQGLSYEQYF. The CDR3 bases are TGTGCCAGCAGTTTTGACTTACAGGGGTTATCCTACGAGCAGTACTTC. The complete variable domain, with remaining parts taken from reference TRBV28 and TRBJ2-7, reads DVKVTQSSRYLVKRTGEKVFLECVQDMDHENMFWYRQDPGLGLRLIYFSYDVKMKEKGDIPEGYSVSREKKERFSLILESASTNQTSMYLCASSFDLQGLSYEQYFGPGTRLTVT.

V usage is TRBV7-9 and J usage is TRBJ2-1; D may correspond to TRBD1 or TRBD2 (5 bases each). This CDR3 comprises 12 residues. V lost 5 bases to trimming and J lost 9 bases, with 11 bases between them. Looked up from germline, CDR1 is SEHNR and CDR2 is FQNEAQ (reference sequence). CDR3 nucleotides: TGTGCCAGCAGCCCCGGGACGGTTGAGCAGTTCTTC. Translated, it gives CASSPGTVEQFF.

The V call is TRBV4-3, the J call TRBJ2-2; 12 bases are shared with TRBD2. The CDR3 has 18 amino acids. Germline V CDR1 and CDR2: LGHNA, YSLEER. J was trimmed by 4 bases and V by 0 bases; bases with no gene match: 6. In DNA, the CDR3 is TGCGCCAGCAGCCAAGATTGGCTAGCGGGAGGGTTCACCGGGGAGCTGTTTTTT. Its protein is CASSQDWLAGGFTGELFF.

The CDR3 bases are TGCGCCAGCAGTGGACAGGGTATGAACACTGAAGCTTTCTTT. Residues: CASSGQGMNTEAFF. The rearrangement uses TRBV10-1 and TRBJ1-1; 7 bases map to TRBD1. Trimming cost V 4 bases and J 0 bases; bases outside gene matches: 2. The CDR3 is made up of 14 amino acids. In germline, CDR1 is WNHNN, CDR2 SYGVQD (reference sequence).

The chain carries TRBV11-1 and TRBJ2-2; D unresolved. V was shortened by 2 bases and J by 2 bases, with 12 bases between the two germline ends. The germline V gene encodes CDR1 SGHAT and CDR2 FQDESV (reference sequence). The CDR3 is 16 amino acids. The chain's CDR3 is CASSLFVGKNTGELFF. DNA of the CDR3: TGTGCCAGCAGCTTATTCGTGGGAAAAAACACCGGGGAGCTGTTTTTT.

The V and J genes are TRBV6-1 and TRBJ2-3; 7 nucleotides align to TRBD2. The CDR3 runs 15 residues. Germline V CDR1 and CDR2: MNHNS, SASEGT. Trimming cost V 3 bases and J 4 bases; bases outside gene matches: 7. CDR3 in amino acids: CASSDRGVVADTQYF. CDR3 DNA: TGTGCCAGCAGTGACCGGGGGGTGGTGGCAGATACGCAGTATTTT.

The chain links TRBV6-6 to TRBJ1-1; 8 nucleotides line up with TRBD1. The CDR3 runs 15 residues. V gave up 5 bases and J gave up 1 base; unmatched junction bases: 6. The germline V gene encodes CDR1 MNHNY and CDR2 SVGAGI (reference sequence). CDR3 sequence: CASSVAGTGNTEAFF. In nucleotides, the CDR3 is TGTGCCAGCAGTGTCGCCGGGACAGGGAACACTGAAGCTTTCTTT.

The chain recombines TRBV25-1 with TRBJ2-3; D might be TRBD2 (5 bases). V lost 1 base and J lost 2, with 16 bases in between. CDR1 is MGHDK and CDR2 is SYGVNS in the germline V gene. The CDR3 sequence is 17 residues long. The CDR3 reads CASSEWASGANTDTQYF. Here the CDR3 DNA reads TGTGCCAGCAGTGAATGGGCCAGCGGAGCCAACACAGATACGCAGTATTTT.

The chain's CDR3 is CASRSTPGVTDTQYF. For the CDR3, the DNA is TGTGCCAGCAGATCCACGCCTGGGGTCACAGATACGCAGTATTTT. The chain is built from TRBV7-9 and TRBJ2-3; the D is unclear. The germline V and J ends were trimmed by 6 bases and 2 bases, with 15 bases remaining between them. The germline gives CDR1 SEHNR, CDR2 FQNEAQ (reference sequence). The CDR3 covers 15 residues.

V and J are TRBV28 and TRBJ2-5, with TRBD1 as a possible D gene (5 bases). V was clipped by 4 bases and J by 4 bases, with 16 bases between them. This CDR3 spans 15 amino acids. In germline, CDR1 is MDHEN, CDR2 SYDVKM. In nucleotides, the CDR3 is TGTGCCAGCAGTTCTCCGGCAGGGAATTTAGAGACCCAGTACTTC. Translating it yields CASSSPAGNLETQYF.

The J gene is TRBJ1-1, the V gene TRBV7-2; D unresolved. Germline CDR1 SGHTA, CDR2 FQGNSA. Between the trimmed V and J ends, which lost 1 base and 4 bases, there was a span of 10 bases. The CDR3 runs to 14 residues. The CDR3 nucleotides read TGTGCCAGCAGCTTAGACAATAGAGGCACTGAAGCTTTCTTT. Its protein product is CASSLDNRGTEAFF. The full variable domain, with the rest looked up from reference TRBV7-2 and TRBJ1-1, is GAGVSQSPSNKVTEKGKDVELRCDPISGHTALYWYRQSLGQGLEFLIYFQGNSAPDKSGLPSDRFSAERTGGSVSTLTIQRTQQEDSAVYLCASSLDNRGTEAFFGQGTRLTVV.

This chain connects TRBV5-8 to TRBJ2-7; 7 bases are a match to TRBD1. The CDR3 runs 14 residues. From germline, CDR1 is SGHTS and CDR2 YDEGEE. V was pared by 4 bases and J by 1 base, with 5 bases of the junction left unmatched. For the CDR3, the DNA is TGTGCCAGCAGCCGTACAGGGGTTTCCTACGAGCAGTACTTC. Amino acid sequence: CASSRTGVSYEQYF.

The chain has TRBV5-4 and TRBJ2-2; D not certain. Trimming removed 5 bases at V and 5 bases at J, with 16 bases between. Germline assignment: CDR1 SGHNT and CDR2 YYREEE (reference sequence). The CDR3 extends over 15 amino acids. The CDR3 spells CASSTQDMATGELFF. In DNA form, the CDR3 reads TGTGCCAGCAGTACTCAGGATATGGCTACCGGGGAGCTGTTTTTT.

The chain combines TRBV11-3 with TRBJ2-1; D gene ambiguous. The germline V and J ends were trimmed by 0 bases and 8 bases, with 2 bases remaining between them. The germline CDR1 and CDR2 sequences are SGHNT and YENEEA. The CDR3 consists of 11 residues. CDR3 nucleotide sequence: TGTGCCAGCAGCTTAGAGGATGAGCAGTTCTTC. Protein product: CASSLEDEQFF.

This chain connects TRBV5-1 to TRBJ1-1; TRBD1 is a possible D gene (5 bases). Germline V gives CDR1 SGHRS, CDR2 YFSETQ. The CDR3 loop spans 13 amino acids. Trimming pared 4 bases from V and 7 bases from J, leaving 14 bases between. This CDR3 reads CASSPRRAGEAFF. The CDR3 DNA sequence: TGCGCCAGCAGCCCTCGCAGGGCGGGTGAAGCTTTCTTT. Filled out from reference TRBV5-1 and TRBJ1-1, the complete variable domain reads KAGVTQTPRYLIKTRGQQVTLSCSPISGHRSVSWYQQTPGQGLQFLFEYFSETQRNKGNFPGRFSGRQFSNSRSEMNVSTLELGDSALYLCASSPRRAGEAFFGQGTRLTVV.

The chain carries TRBV30 and TRBJ1-2; D gene unclear. The CDR3 runs 12 residues. V lost 5 bases to trimming and J lost 4 bases, with 11 bases between them. Germline V gives CDR1 GTSNPN, CDR2 SVGIG (reference sequence). Written as DNA, the CDR3 is TGTGCCTGGGGCAGTCGAGTCTATGGCTACACCTTC. This codes for CAWGSRVYGYTF.

The rearrangement links TRBV7-2 to TRBJ2-1, with D uncertain. The germline V gene encodes CDR1 SGHTA and CDR2 FQGNSA. This CDR3 comprises 15 residues. Trimming pared 5 bases from V and 6 bases from J, leaving 17 bases between. The CDR3 spells CASSPGGGAFNEQFF. The DNA for the CDR3 is TGTGCCAGCAGCCCAGGCGGCGGAGCTTTCAATGAGCAGTTCTTC.

V is TRBV19 and J is TRBJ2-2, with D possibly being TRBD2 (6 bases). CDR3 length: 14 amino acids. The V gene's germline CDR1 is LNHDA and CDR2 SQIVND (reference sequence). V lost 5 bases to trimming and J lost 6 bases, with 13 bases between them. As DNA, the CDR3 is TGTGCCAGTAGTCGAACGGGGGTATCCGGGGAGCTGTTTTTT. It codes for CASSRTGVSGELFF.

The CDR3 loop reads CASSIWLAETQYF. The CDR3 DNA is TGTGCCAGTAGTATTTGGCTAGCGGAGACCCAGTACTTC. The chain recombines TRBV19 with TRBJ2-5; TRBD2 is a possible D gene (6 bases). Trimming cost V 3 bases and J 5 bases, with 10 bases left between them. Germline V gene sequence: CDR1 LNHDA, CDR2 SQIVND (reference sequence). CDR3 length equals 13 residues.